Each of the 4 T cell receptor beta chains below was sequenced from the same sample in a study of T cells expressing NK-cell markers. TCRdb reprocessed the 5' RACE reads; each CDR3 protein has one entry and no DNA is given. Its table lists a few hundred thousand distinct CDR3 sequences. The sequenced material came from blood T cells: a sorted CD56 or NKG2C T cell subset, CD4+ or CD8+ T cells, or bulk PBMC T cells (not recorded which). All receptors derive from a man younger than 35 in good health.

This chain links TRBV2 with TRBJ2-1; TCRdb calls TRBD1, which cannot be checked without DNA. Germline lookup yields CDR1 SNHLY and CDR2 FYNNEI. This CDR3 spans 11 amino acids. CDR3: CAPGRDAEQFF. Drawing the rest from reference TRBV2 and TRBJ2-1, the complete variable domain is EPEVTQTPSHQVTQMGQEVILRCVPISNHLYFYWYRQILGQKVEFLVSFYNNEISEKSEIFDDQFSVERPDGSNFTLKIRSTKLEDSAMYFCAPGRDAEQFFGPGTRLTVL.

The chain is built from TRBV7-2 and TRBJ2-7; TCRdb's assignment of TRBD1 cannot be checked, as there is no DNA. CDR1 is SGHTA, CDR2 FQGNSA, per germline. The CDR3 length is 13 residues. The CDR3 loop reads CASGLDSVYEQYF.

J is TRBJ1-4 and V is TRBV29-1; the TCRdb D gene call, TRBD1, has no DNA to confirm it. The CDR3 extends over 18 amino acids. Looked up from germline, CDR1 is SQVTM and CDR2 is ANQGSEA. CDR3 region: CSVELAGARGWAKEKLFF.

This chain connects TRBV19 to TRBJ1-1. The CDR3 runs to 17 residues. Germline V lookup: CDR1 LNHDA, CDR2 SQIVND (reference sequence). The CDR3 sequence is CASSGGGAVGDHTEAFF.